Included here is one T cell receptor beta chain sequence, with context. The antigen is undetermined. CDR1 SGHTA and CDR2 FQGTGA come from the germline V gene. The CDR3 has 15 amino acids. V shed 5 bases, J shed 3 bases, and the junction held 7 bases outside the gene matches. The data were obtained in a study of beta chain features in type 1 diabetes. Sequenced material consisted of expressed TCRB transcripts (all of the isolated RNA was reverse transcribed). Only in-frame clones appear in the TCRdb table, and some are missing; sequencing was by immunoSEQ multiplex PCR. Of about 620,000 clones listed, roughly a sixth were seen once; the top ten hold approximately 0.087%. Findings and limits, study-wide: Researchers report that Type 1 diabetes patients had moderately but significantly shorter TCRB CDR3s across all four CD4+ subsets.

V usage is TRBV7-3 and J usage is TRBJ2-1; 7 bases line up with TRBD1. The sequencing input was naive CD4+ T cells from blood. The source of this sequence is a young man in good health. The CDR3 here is CASSPGGRNYNEQFF. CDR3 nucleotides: TGTGCCAGCAGCCCAGGGGGACGGAACTACAATGAGCAGTTCTTC.